This T cell receptor beta chain appears in the sequencing data of a study of CD8 T cells in ankylosing spondylitis. Using its own MiXCR run on the 5' RACE reads, TCRdb lists one record per CDR3 protein. The data show under 150,000 distinct CDR3 sequences, 9.3% seen once. This clonotype was counted a few times. The trim removed 4 bases at V and 9 bases at J, leaving 4 bases unmatched. The length of the CDR3 is 15 residues. The germline gives CDR1 MDHEN, CDR2 SYDVKM. The TCR was taken from a male donor with ankylosing spondylitis or in good health (not recorded which). V and J are TRBV28 and TRBJ2-1; 15 bases match TRBD2. Input material: blood, either unsorted or a sorted T cell fraction (not recorded which). CDR3 nucleotide sequence: TGTGCCAGCAGTTCCGGGACTAGCGGGAGGAGTGAGCAGTTCTTC. Amino acid sequence: CASSSGTSGRSEQFF.